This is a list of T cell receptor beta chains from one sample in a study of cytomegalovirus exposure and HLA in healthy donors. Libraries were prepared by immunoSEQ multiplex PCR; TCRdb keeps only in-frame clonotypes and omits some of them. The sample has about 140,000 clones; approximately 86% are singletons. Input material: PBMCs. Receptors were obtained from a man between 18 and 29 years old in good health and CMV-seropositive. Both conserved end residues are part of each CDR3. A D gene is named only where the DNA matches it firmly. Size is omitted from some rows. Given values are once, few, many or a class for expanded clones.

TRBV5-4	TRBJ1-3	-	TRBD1	CASSVTTGGSGNTIYF	TGTGCCAGCAGCGTGACGACAGGGGGGTCTGGAAACACCATATATTTT
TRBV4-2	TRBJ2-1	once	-	CASSQVDTSREQFF	TGTGCCAGCAGCCAAGTGGATACTAGCCGTGAGCAGTTCTTC
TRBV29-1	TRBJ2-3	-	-	CSVGAGGAATDTQYF	TGCAGCGTTGGAGCGGGCGGGGCGGCCACAGATACGCAGTATTTT
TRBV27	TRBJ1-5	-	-	CASSLRAGTRDQPQHF	TGTGCCAGCAGTTTACGGGCAGGGACTAGAGATCAGCCCCAGCATTTT
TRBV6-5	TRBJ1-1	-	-	CASSLLSAGVNTEAFF	TGTGCCAGCAGTTTACTCAGTGCAGGGGTGAACACTGAAGCTTTCTTT
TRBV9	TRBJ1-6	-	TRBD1	CASSVSSGTGGSYNSPLHF	TGTGCCAGCAGCGTGTCCTCCGGGACAGGGGGCTCCTATAATTCACCCCTCCACTTT
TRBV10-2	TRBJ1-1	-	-	CASKQGDTEAFF	TGCGCCAGCAAACAGGGTGACACTGAAGCTTTCTTT
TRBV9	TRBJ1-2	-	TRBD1	CASSPRTGRYGYTF	TGTGCCAGCAGCCCGAGGACAGGGCGGTATGGCTACACCTTC
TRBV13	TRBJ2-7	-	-	CASSSQGSSYEQYF	TGTGCCAGCAGTTCACAGGGAAGCTCCTACGAGCAGTACTTC
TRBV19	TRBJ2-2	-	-	CASTSRRSNTGELFF	TGTGCCAGTACCTCAAGGCGGTCGAACACCGGGGAGCTGTTTTTT
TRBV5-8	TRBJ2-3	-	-	CASSASVIFTDTQYF	TGTGCCAGCAGCGCGTCGGTCATTTTCACAGATACGCAGTATTTT
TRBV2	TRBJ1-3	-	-	CASSEQGNTIYF	TGTGCCAGCAGTGAACAAGGAAACACCATATATTTT
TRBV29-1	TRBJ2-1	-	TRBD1	CSVVLDRGRDNEQFF	TGCAGCGTTGTTCTAGACAGGGGGCGCGATAATGAGCAGTTCTTC
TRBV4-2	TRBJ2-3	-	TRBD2	CASSQGGLARTDTQYF	TGTGCCAGCAGCCAAGGCGGACTAGCCAGAACAGATACGCAGTATTTT
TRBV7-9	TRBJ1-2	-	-	CASRQGHLNYGYTF	TGTGCCAGCAGACAGGGACACCTTAACTATGGCTACACCTTC
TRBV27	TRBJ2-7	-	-	CASSSNSYEQYF	TGTGCCAGCAGTTCCAATTCCTACGAGCAGTACTTC
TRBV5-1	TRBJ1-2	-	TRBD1	CASSLGQGALGYTF	TGCGCCAGCAGCTTAGGACAGGGGGCTCTCGGCTACACCTTC
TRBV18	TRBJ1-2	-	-	CASSPSGTNYGYTF	TGTGCCAGCTCACCGTCGGGGACAAACTATGGCTACACCTTC
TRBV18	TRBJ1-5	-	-	CASSPDQGQPQHF	TGTGCCAGCTCACCAGATCAGGGACAGCCCCAGCATTTT
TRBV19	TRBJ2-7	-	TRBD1	CASSTTYPRQGVSYEQYF	TGTGCCAGTAGTACCACCTACCCCCGACAGGGCGTCTCCTACGAGCAGTACTTC
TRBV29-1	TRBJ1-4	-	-	CSVLGGANEKLFF	TGCAGCGTCCTCGGGGGGGCGAACGAAAAACTGTTTTTT
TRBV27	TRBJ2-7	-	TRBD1	CASSGTGVEEQYF	TGTGCCAGCAGTGGGACAGGGGTGGAAGAGCAGTACTTC
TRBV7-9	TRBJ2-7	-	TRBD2	CASSPRTSGSYEQYF	TGTGCCAGCAGCCCGAGGACTAGCGGTTCCTACGAGCAGTACTTC
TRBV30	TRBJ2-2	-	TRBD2	CAWKNVASGRFTGELFF	TGTGCCTGGAAGAATGTCGCTAGCGGGAGGTTCACCGGGGAGCTGTTTTTT
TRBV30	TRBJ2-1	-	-	CAWSVVVAPGGGGEQFF	TGTGCCTGGAGTGTAGTGGTAGCGCCTGGTGGTGGTGGTGAGCAGTTCTTC
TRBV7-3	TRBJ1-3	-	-	CASSPSSGNTIYF	TGTGCCAGCAGCCCTAGTTCCGGAAACACCATATATTTT
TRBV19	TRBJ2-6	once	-	CASSALDYAGANVLTF	TGTGCCAGTAGTGCGCTCGACTACGCGGGGGCCAACGTCCTGACTTTC
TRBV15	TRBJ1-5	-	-	CATSSIQGSRQPQHF	TGTGCCACCAGCAGTATACAGGGTTCAAGGCAGCCCCAGCATTTT
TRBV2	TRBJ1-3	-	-	CASRDSAGAGNTIYF	TGTGCCAGCAGGGACTCTGCGGGCGCTGGAAACACCATATATTTT
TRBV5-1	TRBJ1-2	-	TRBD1	CASRTGVGYGYTF	TGCGCCAGCAGGACAGGGGTCGGGTATGGCTACACCTTC
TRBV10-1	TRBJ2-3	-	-	CASCRTSADTQYF	TGCGCCAGCTGTAGGACTTCGGCAGATACGCAGTATTTT